This TCR beta chain was found in a study of T cell responses to AZD1222 COVID-19 vaccine. Profiling relied on immunoSEQ multiplex PCR, and the TCRdb table lists in-frame clones only, not all of them. Of some 200,000 clones in the sample, 80% to 95% were seen once. Study findings and constraints: Reports indicate that nearly half of spike-specific TCRs are directed at unmutated variant regions. Repertoires in all cases were sampled only once the peak T cell response had passed. Among vaccine-associated CD4 TCRs, coverage spanned spike, with dominance at 160-218 and 743-854.

The CDR3 runs to 18 residues. Notes on this clone: Antigen specificity is unknown.

The receptor was isolated from an adult who received the AZD1222 COVID-19 vaccine. The V and J genes are TRBV21-1 and TRBJ1-5; the table's D call, TRBD1, was not checked against the DNA. TRBV21-1 represents a pseudogene. Sequencing used peripheral blood, obtained 28 days after the second AZD1222 dose. CDR3 region: CASSNSGQGEVGNQPQHF. CDR3 nucleotide sequence: TGTGCCAGCAGCAATTCGGGACAGGGGGAAGTTGGCAATCAGCCCCAGCATTTT.